These 32 T cell receptor beta chains originate from one sample sequenced in a study of blood T cell repertoires in COVID-19. Sequenced by immunoSEQ multiplex PCR; TCRdb stores in-frame clones only, minus some. The data show more than 450,000 clones, about 85% seen once. Input material: PBMCs or T cells enriched from blood (not recorded which). The receptor source for this set is a woman between 18 and 30 years old who had recovered from COVID-19.

The gene calls are TRBV30 and TRBJ1-3; D call uncertain. Trimming stripped 3 bases from V and 0 bases from J, with 6 bases between. Germline V gene lookup returns CDR1 GTSNPN and CDR2 SVGIG (reference sequence). The CDR3 spans 13 residues. CDR3 sequence (DNA): TGTGCCTGGAGGTCCTTCTCTGGAAACACCATATATTTT. This translates into CAWRSFSGNTIYF.

The chain has TRBV19 and TRBJ1-6, with 12 bases identical to TRBD1. Germline values: CDR1 LNHDA, CDR2 SQIVND (reference sequence). V lost 3 bases and J lost 9; bases outside the gene matches: 12. The CDR3 consists of 18 residues. CDR3 loop: CASSIPGQGALGSSPLHF. The CDR3 nucleotides are TGTGCCAGTAGTATCCCGGGACAGGGGGCCCTCGGGAGTTCACCCCTCCACTTT.

V usage is TRBV2 and J usage is TRBJ2-2; D unclear. In germline, CDR1 is SNHLY, CDR2 FYNNEI. The length of the CDR3 is 13 residues. Trimming shortened V by 5 bases and J by 2 bases, and 6 bases separated the two germline ends. The CDR3 DNA sequence: TGTGCCAGCAGTCTTTCCAACACCGGGGAGCTGTTTTTT. Encoded protein: CASSLSNTGELFF.

The chain is built from TRBV7-2 and TRBJ2-1, with 11 nucleotides matching TRBD2. With 5 bases clipped from V and 14 bases from J, the junction kept 11 bases outside the gene matches. Germline CDR1 and CDR2: SGHTA and FQGNSA. CDR3 length: 14 residues. The CDR3 nucleotides read TGTGCCAGCAGCCTACCGGGACTAGCGGCGTGGAAGTTCTTC. It specifies CASSLPGLAAWKFF.

This clone has a single count. The V and J genes are TRBV5-1 and TRBJ2-5, with 9 nucleotides matching TRBD1. The ends lost 0 bases at V and 5 bases at J; junction bases unmatched: 5. The germline CDR1 and CDR2 sequences are SGHRS and YFSETQ. This CDR3 has 15 residues. This CDR3 is CASSLDGTGYETQYF. CDR3 nucleotides: TGCGCCAGCAGCTTGGACGGGACAGGGTACGAGACCCAGTACTTC.

The sample holds a few counts of this clone. This rearrangement joins TRBV30 to TRBJ1-2; 7 bases align to TRBD1. V shed 6 bases, J shed 4 bases, and the junction held 5 bases outside the gene matches. From germline, CDR1 is GTSNPN and CDR2 SVGIG (reference sequence). The CDR3 runs 12 residues. CDR3 region: CACSGTVYGYTF. The CDR3 DNA reads TGTGCCTGCTCCGGGACAGTCTATGGCTACACCTTC. Supplemented by reference TRBV30 and TRBJ1-2, the full variable domain reads SQTIHQWPATLVQPVGSPLSLECTVEGTSNPNLYWYRQAAGRGLQLLFYSVGIGQISSEVPQNLSASRPQDRQFILSSKKLLLSDSGFYLCACSGTVYGYTFGSGTRLTVV.

The rearrangement joins TRBV7-9 to TRBJ2-7; TRBD1 matches 10 bases. The J segment lost 4 bases and the V segment lost 2 bases, leaving 5 bases of the junction unmatched. Germline CDR1 SEHNR, CDR2 FQNEAQ (reference sequence). The CDR3 consists of 15 residues. The CDR3 loop is CASSLMGQGTYEQYF. Written as DNA, the CDR3 is TGTGCCAGCAGCTTAATGGGACAGGGGACATACGAGCAGTACTTC.

This clone was seen ten or more times. V usage is TRBV18 and J usage is TRBJ1-1; D gene ambiguous. Germline values: CDR1 KGHSH, CDR2 LQKENI. This CDR3 is 15 amino acids long. V was pared by 0 bases and J by 4 bases, with 12 bases between. The CDR3 sequence: CASSPPRRYGTEAFF. The CDR3 DNA reads as TGTGCCAGCTCACCACCTCGGAGGTATGGCACTGAAGCTTTCTTT.

The rearrangement uses TRBV19 and TRBJ1-5; perhaps TRBD1 as D (5 bases). The CDR3 is 14 amino acids. Deletions cut 5 bases from V and 4 bases from J, with 12 bases between. Germline-derived CDR1 and CDR2 are LNHDA and SQIVND (reference sequence). This chain's CDR3 is CASSSQGGNQPQHF. In DNA, the CDR3 is TGTGCCAGTAGTTCGCAGGGTGGAAATCAGCCCCAGCATTTT.

The V and J genes are TRBV10-1 and TRBJ2-5; 8 nucleotides align to TRBD2. Germline V gives CDR1 WNHNN, CDR2 SYGVQD (reference sequence). The CDR3 extends over 14 amino acids. Losses at the gene ends were 2 bases for V and 3 bases for J; bases not matched to a gene: 2. CDR3 DNA: TGCGCCAGCAGTGAGGCCGGGGGGGAAGAGACCCAGTACTTC. Translating gives CASSEAGGEETQYF.

This CDR3 is CASSQGASGIQETQYF. The CDR3 DNA is TGTGCCAGCAGCCAAGGCGCTAGCGGGATCCAAGAGACCCAGTACTTC. This chain uses TRBV3-1 (or the pseudogene TRBV3-2) with TRBJ2-5; 9 bases fit TRBD2. Germline loops: CDR1 LGHDT, CDR2 YNNKEL (reference sequence). The CDR3 covers 16 residues. V gave up 1 base and J gave up 1 base; unmatched junction bases: 4.

This chain connects TRBV6-2 or TRBV6-3 to TRBJ2-7; D is unclear. This CDR3 has 11 residues. V lost 2 bases, J lost 6 bases, and 5 bases lay in between. In germline, CDR1 is MNHEY, CDR2 SVGEGT. CDR3 residues: CASSYAAEQYF. CDR3 coding DNA: TGTGCCAGCAGTTACGCGGCCGAGCAGTACTTC.

This chain joins TRBV6-6 and TRBJ2-3; 7 bases are shared with TRBD2. The V gene's germline CDR1 is MNHNY and CDR2 SVGAGI (reference sequence). The CDR3 covers 16 residues. J was trimmed by 2 bases and V by 2 bases; bases with no gene match: 7. The CDR3 bases are TGTGCCAGCAGTTACAAGGCTAGCGGAACCACAGATACGCAGTATTTT. This translates into CASSYKASGTTDTQYF.

This clone was found once. The chain is built from TRBV6-5 and TRBJ1-5; 7 bases map to TRBD1. V dropped 5 bases and J dropped 12; count of bases not matched to a gene: 7. The CDR3 has 12 amino acids. Germline-derived CDR1 and CDR2 are MNHEY and SVGAGI. Here the CDR3 reads CASSPTGSGQHF. CDR3 nucleotides: TGTGCCAGCAGTCCGACAGGGAGCGGCCAGCATTTT.

V usage is TRBV19 and J usage is TRBJ2-1, with 9 bases that match TRBD1. This CDR3 has 14 amino acids. Unmatched junction bases numbered 3, after V lost 2 bases and J lost 7 bases. Per the germline V gene, CDR1 is LNHDA and CDR2 is SQIVND (reference sequence). The CDR3 protein is CASSIRDRANEQFF. The CDR3 DNA sequence: TGTGCCAGTAGTATACGGGACAGGGCTAATGAGCAGTTCTTC. The full variable domain, its missing parts supplied by reference TRBV19 and TRBJ2-1, is DGGITQSPKYLFRKEGQNVTLSCEQNLNHDAMYWYRQDPGQGLRLIYYSQIVNDFQKGDIAEGYSVSREKKESFPLTVTSAQKNPTAFYLCASSIRDRANEQFFGPGTRLTVL.

Only a few counts were recorded for this clone. This sequence joins TRBV5-6 and TRBJ1-2, with TRBD1 matching over 7 bases. This CDR3 is built from 13 residues. From germline, CDR1 is SGHDT and CDR2 YYEEEE. The V segment lost 6 bases and the J segment 4 bases; nucleotides outside the gene matches: 6. The CDR3 spells CASIRGGSYGYTF. CDR3 coding DNA: TGTGCCAGCATACGAGGGGGCTCCTATGGCTACACCTTC.

The gene calls are TRBV29-1 and TRBJ1-2; D possibly corresponds to TRBD1 (6 bases). Deletions cut 4 bases from V and 8 bases from J, with 14 bases between. From germline, CDR1 is SQVTM and CDR2 ANQGSEA. The CDR3 contains 12 residues. The CDR3, as DNA: TGCAGCGTTGGTGGTGGGGGCCGAGGCTACACCTTC. It is translated as CSVGGGGRGYTF.

The chain uses TRBV19 and TRBJ2-2, with D perhaps TRBD1 (5 bases). This CDR3 spans 14 amino acids. Trimming cost V 8 bases and J 4 bases, with 14 bases left between them. Germline V gives CDR1 LNHDA, CDR2 SQIVND (reference sequence). The CDR3 DNA reads as TGTGCCAGTCACCAGGGAAGGTTCACCGGGGAGCTGTTTTTT. Translating gives CASHQGRFTGELFF.

V gene TRBV4-1 combines with J gene TRBJ1-4, with D maybe TRBD1 (6 bases). This CDR3 has 15 amino acids. Germline values: CDR1 MGHRA, CDR2 YSYEKL. V shed 6 bases and J shed 8 bases, with 19 bases lying between them. The CDR3 DNA reads TGCGCCAGCAGTCACGTTTCGGGGGGCAGGGAAAAACTGTTTTTT. This codes for CASSHVSGGREKLFF.

The chain combines TRBV6-5 with TRBJ1-1, with TRBD1 as a possible D gene (6 bases). Trimming removed 2 bases at V and 5 bases at J, with 9 bases between. This CDR3 has 13 amino acids. In germline, CDR1 is MNHEY, CDR2 SVGAGI. CDR3 protein: CASSYTGFTEAFF. The CDR3 DNA reads TGTGCCAGCAGTTACACAGGGTTTACTGAAGCTTTCTTT.

The table lists this clone with a few counts. The chain links TRBV19 to TRBJ2-3, with a possible D match to TRBD2 (6 bases). V lost 3 bases and J 2 bases, leaving 9 bases between the germline ends. The V gene's germline CDR1 is LNHDA and CDR2 SQIVND (reference sequence). The CDR3 runs 14 residues. The CDR3 protein is CASSIGGLTDTQYF. The CDR3 DNA is TGTGCCAGTAGTATCGGAGGGCTCACAGATACGCAGTATTTT.

This clone has just one count. CDR3 in DNA: TGTGCCAGCAGCCAATCCCCAACTAGCGGTTCCTACGAGCAGTACTTC. Translation: CASSQSPTSGSYEQYF. V gene TRBV3-1 (or the pseudogene TRBV3-2) combines with J gene TRBJ2-7, with 8 bases aligning to TRBD2. The CDR3 is 16 amino acids. Losses at the gene ends were 2 bases for V and 1 base for J; bases not matched to a gene: 7. Germline loops: CDR1 LGHDT, CDR2 YNNKEL (reference sequence).

The chain combines TRBV7-4 with TRBJ2-5; 11 bases align to TRBD2. CDR1 is SGHVT, CDR2 SQSDAQ, per germline. This CDR3 spans 16 amino acids. V lost 4 bases to trimming and J lost 5 bases; unmatched junction nucleotides: 9. CDR3 amino acids: CASSSSGASGRETQYF. The DNA for the CDR3 is TGTGCCAGCAGCTCCTCAGGGGCTAGCGGGAGGGAGACCCAGTACTTC.

The V call is TRBV16, the J call TRBJ1-2; no firm D call. CDR1 is KGHSY, CDR2 FQNENV, per germline. This CDR3 spans 14 amino acids. Trimming left V 5 bases short and J 5 bases short, with 15 bases between. CDR3 protein: CASSSADGRYGYTF. The CDR3 nucleotides read TGTGCCAGCAGCTCAGCGGACGGCCGGTATGGCTACACCTTC.

V is TRBV28 and J is TRBJ1-4, with 12 positions matching TRBD1. This CDR3 spans 18 amino acids. Germline V CDR1 and CDR2: MDHEN, SYDVKM. With 6 bases clipped from V and 0 bases from J, the junction kept 8 bases outside the gene matches. The CDR3 protein is CASSLAGTGGPTNEKLFF. CDR3 bases: TGTGCCAGCAGCCTCGCCGGGACAGGGGGCCCAACTAATGAAAAACTGTTTTTT.

The J gene is TRBJ2-7, the V gene TRBV10-2; TRBD1 matches 11 bases. The CDR3 length is 14 residues. The junction had 7 bases not matched to a gene; V was cut back by 6 bases and J by 6 bases. Looked up from germline, CDR1 is WSHSY and CDR2 is SAAADI. The CDR3 sequence: CASRTGTGGSEQYF. CDR3 in DNA: TGCGCCAGCAGGACCGGGACAGGGGGAAGCGAGCAGTACTTC.

V usage is TRBV6-6 and J usage is TRBJ1-6; D might be TRBD1 (5 bases). This CDR3 has 15 amino acids. Germline CDR1 MNHNY, CDR2 SVGAGI (reference sequence). Trimming stripped 0 bases from V and 7 bases from J, with 10 bases between. The CDR3 DNA reads as TGTGCCAGCAGTTACTCAGGAGGGGCCAATTCACCCCTCCACTTT. Its translation is CASSYSGGANSPLHF.

The chain combines TRBV2 with TRBJ1-6; 7 bases align to TRBD1. Germline V lookup: CDR1 SNHLY, CDR2 FYNNEI. The CDR3 consists of 14 residues. Germline trimming cut 5 bases from V and 10 bases from J; bases unmatched to any gene: 8. The CDR3 reads CASSFDRDRSPLHF. The CDR3 region has the DNA TGTGCCAGCAGTTTTGACAGGGATCGATCACCCCTCCACTTT. The full variable domain, with the rest looked up from reference TRBV2 and TRBJ1-6, is EPEVTQTPSHQVTQMGQEVILRCVPISNHLYFYWYRQILGQKVEFLVSFYNNEISEKSEIFDDQFSVERPDGSNFTLKIRSTKLEDSAMYFCASSFDRDRSPLHFGNGTRLTVT.

This clone was detected once. The V and J genes are TRBV18 and TRBJ2-2; D ambiguous. Per the germline V gene, CDR1 is KGHSH and CDR2 is LQKENI. Trimming removed 3 bases at V and 3 bases at J, with 11 bases between. CDR3 size: 15 residues. The CDR3 DNA sequence: TGTGCCAGCTCACCTTCTAGACTCCACACCGGGGAGCTGTTTTTT. It codes for CASSPSRLHTGELFF. Complete variable domain (other parts from reference TRBV18 and TRBJ2-2): NAGVMQNPRHLVRRRGQEARLRCSPMKGHSHVYWYRQLPEEGLKFMVYLQKENIIDESGMPKERFSAEFPKEGPSILRIQQVVRGDSAAYFCASSPSRLHTGELFFGEGSRLTVL.

This chain links TRBV29-1 with TRBJ2-1, with TRBD2 matching over 11 bases. CDR1 and CDR2 (germline): SQVTM, ANQGSEA. The trim removed 2 bases at V and 0 bases at J, leaving 15 bases unmatched. The length of the CDR3 is 20 residues. CDR3 nucleotides: TGCAGCGTTGAACTAGCGGGGGGATCGCTAGGCCGTAGCTCCTACAATGAGCAGTTCTTC. Its translation: CSVELAGGSLGRSSYNEQFF.

This chain joins TRBV29-1 and TRBJ2-3, with D possibly matching TRBD2 (6 bases). This CDR3 spans 14 amino acids. Germline V lookup: CDR1 SQVTM, CDR2 ANQGSEA. V was pared by 6 bases and J by 0 bases, with 13 bases between. DNA of the CDR3: TGCAGCGTGGTCCCCGGGACTAGCACAGATACGCAGTATTTT. This translates into CSVVPGTSTDTQYF.

The CDR3, as DNA: TGTGCCAGCTCACCACCGGGGACAGGGGGAGATTCTTTCTTTGAAGCTTTCTTT. It encodes CASSPPGTGGDSFFEAFF. V gene TRBV18 combines with J gene TRBJ1-1, with TRBD1 identical over 11 bases. Germline V gene sequence: CDR1 KGHSH, CDR2 LQKENI. This CDR3 is 18 amino acids long. J was trimmed by 7 bases and V by 0 bases; bases with no gene match: 13. Looking up the rest from reference TRBV18 and TRBJ1-1 gives the full variable domain: NAGVMQNPRHLVRRRGQEARLRCSPMKGHSHVYWYRQLPEEGLKFMVYLQKENIIDESGMPKERFSAEFPKEGPSILRIQQVVRGDSAAYFCASSPPGTGGDSFFEAFFGQGTRLTVV.